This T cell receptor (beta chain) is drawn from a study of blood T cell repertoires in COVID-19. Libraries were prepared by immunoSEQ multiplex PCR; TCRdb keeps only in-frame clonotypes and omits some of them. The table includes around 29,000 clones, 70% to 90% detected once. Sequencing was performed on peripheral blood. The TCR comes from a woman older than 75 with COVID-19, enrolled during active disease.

The CDR3 reads CASKGQGQPQHF. The CDR3 nucleotides are TGTGCCAGCAAAGGACAGGGACAGCCCCAGCATTTT. The rearrangement joins TRBV2 to TRBJ1-5, with 8 bases aligning to TRBD1. The germline V gene has CDR1 SNHLY and CDR2 FYNNEI. The CDR3 contains 12 residues. The J segment lost 7 bases and the V segment lost 7 bases, leaving 3 bases of the junction unmatched.